This T cell receptor beta chain was documented in a study of identical twins. Study-wide points: Within beta out-of-frame sequences, the excess sharing observed between twins was weaker.

Template switching supplied a universal primer site; unique molecular identifiers were carried on the cDNA. TCRdb re-analysed the 5' RACE reads in MiXCR, keeping a single row per CDR3 protein. The sample has 500,000 to 650,000 distinct CDR3 sequences, more than 20% seen once. As regards this clonotype: Its target is not known.

CDR1 is LNHNV, CDR2 YYDKDF, per germline (reference sequence). The CDR3 has 13 residues. Trimming removed 9 bases at V and 0 bases at J, with 11 bases between. These sequences were also reported in another study, on yellow fever vaccine responses in identical twins.

This chain connects TRBV15 to TRBJ2-5; a possible D gene is TRBD2 (5 bases). This sequence originates from a woman aged 18-29 years in good health. What was sequenced was CD4+ T cells sorted from blood. DNA for the CDR3: TGTGCCACGAGTGGGAGAAACCAAGAGACCCAGTACTTC. Translating gives CATSGRNQETQYF.